Sequencing of this TCR beta chain was carried out in a study of PD-1 blockade in classical Hodgkin lymphoma. To note about this clone: Antigen unknown.

Germline V lookup: CDR1 LNHDA, CDR2 SQIVND (reference sequence). The length of the CDR3 is 13 residues. The germline V and J ends were trimmed by 1 base and 4 bases, with 5 bases remaining between them. The protocol was immunoSEQ multiplex PCR, while the TCRdb copy is restricted to in-frame clones and leaves out a portion. In the table there are 100,000 or so clones, approximately 90% of which are singletons. In every patient, relapse followed autologous stem cell transplantation, while exposure to brentuximab vedotin differed. General study points: Those starting nivolumab under 1 year post-ASCT were excluded. By C4D1, diversity of CD4+ TCRs had risen significantly, whereas that of CD8+ TCRs had not. Sources of repertoire differences remain undefined, possibly disease activity or prior therapy. Newly diagnosed and completely responding patients shared comparable baseline diversity.

The sequencing used peripheral blood mononuclear cells (PBMCs), collected before the second cycle of nivolumab. The receptor was derived from a human donor with classical Hodgkin lymphoma. V gene TRBV19 combines with J gene TRBJ2-1; D is undetermined. As DNA, the CDR3 is TGTGCCAGTAGTATAGGCCAGTACAATGAGCAGTTCTTC. This codes for CASSIGQYNEQFF.